A single sample is the source of the 17 T cell receptor beta chains below, sequenced in a study of T-cell reconstitution after alpha-beta-depleted transplantation in children. Unique molecular identifiers were incorporated into the prepared TCRbeta library. TCRdb used MiXCR to reprocess the PCR reads, holding one entry per CDR3 protein. The sample lists 490,000 or so distinct CDR3 sequences, about an eighth seen once, with 4.5% to 6% in the top ten. The source was PBMCs from the stem cell graft donor, collected from the stem cell graft. Source of these receptors: a human donor who donated a stem cell graft to a child with combined immunodeficiency.

This clonotype showed up many times. The V gene is TRBV30, the J gene TRBJ2-2; D is undetermined. This CDR3 has 16 amino acids. The ends were cut back, 0 bases at V and 5 bases at J, with 16 bases in the middle. Germline loops: CDR1 GTSNPN, CDR2 SVGIG (reference sequence). The CDR3 here is CAWSVFPMKKTGELFF. For the CDR3, the DNA is TGTGCCTGGAGTGTTTTCCCCATGAAGAAGACCGGGGAGCTGTTTTTT.

The V call is TRBV6-5, the J call TRBJ1-2; maybe TRBD1 (5 bases). The germline V gene has CDR1 MNHEY and CDR2 SVGAGI. Between the trimmed V and J ends, which lost 2 bases and 1 base, there was a span of 8 bases. The CDR3 consists of 14 residues. CDR3 sequence: CASSYDRFNYGYTF. CDR3 nucleotides: TGTGCCAGCAGTTACGACAGATTTAACTATGGCTACACCTTC.

The V call is TRBV7-2, the J call TRBJ1-1, with no clear D. Germline V gives CDR1 SGHTA, CDR2 FQGNSA. Between the trimmed V and J ends, which lost 1 base and 1 base, there was a span of 10 bases. The CDR3 extends over 15 amino acids. The CDR3 loop reads CASSLGGAENTEAFF. DNA of the CDR3: TGTGCCAGCAGCTTAGGGGGAGCGGAGAACACTGAAGCTTTCTTT.

This chain uses TRBV30 with TRBJ2-3, with D perhaps matching TRBD2 (7 bases). Germline values: CDR1 GTSNPN, CDR2 SVGIG (reference sequence). The CDR3 is made up of 15 amino acids. Between the trimmed V and J ends, which lost 2 bases and 8 bases, there was a span of 20 bases. The DNA for the CDR3 is TGTGCCTGGAGTAGGGGGGAGGGCTTGGCTGCTACGCAGTATTTT. This translates into CAWSRGEGLAATQYF. The whole variable domain, filled in from reference TRBV30 and TRBJ2-3, reads SQTIHQWPATLVQPVGSPLSLECTVEGTSNPNLYWYRQAAGRGLQLLFYSVGIGQISSEVPQNLSASRPQDRQFILSSKKLLLSDSGFYLCAWSRGEGLAATQYFGPGTRLTVL.

This chain connects TRBV2 to TRBJ2-1, with 7 bases that match TRBD2. In germline, CDR1 is SNHLY, CDR2 FYNNEI. The CDR3 consists of 13 residues. J lost 3 bases, V lost 7 bases, and 3 bases had no gene match. The CDR3 reads CASNGGFYNEQFF. In DNA, the CDR3 is TGTGCCAGCAACGGGGGGTTCTACAATGAGCAGTTCTTC.

The chain carries TRBV4-3 and TRBJ2-7; 11 positions match TRBD1. After removal of 3 bases from V and 6 bases from J, the junction contained 7 bases not matched to a gene. Germline V gene lookup returns CDR1 LGHNA and CDR2 YSLEER. The CDR3 is 15 amino acids. The CDR3: CASSQPGQGVSEQYF. DNA of the CDR3: TGCGCCAGCAGCCAGCCGGGACAGGGGGTTTCCGAGCAGTACTTC.

This clonotype was recorded at least ten times. This chain uses TRBV9 with TRBJ2-2; 11 bases agree with TRBD1. The trim removed 3 bases at V and 5 bases at J, leaving 12 bases unmatched. Germline V gene data show CDR1 as SGDLS and CDR2 as YYNGEE. The CDR3 spans 18 residues. The CDR3 DNA reads as TGTGCCAGCAGCGCCAGGACAGGGGGCGCAAGGTATACCGGGGAGCTGTTTTTT. Translating it yields CASSARTGGARYTGELFF. The full variable domain, completed using reference TRBV9 and TRBJ2-2, is DSGVTQTPKHLITATGQRVTLRCSPRSGDLSVYWYQQSLDQGLQFLIQYYNGEERAKGNILERFSAQQFPDLHSELNLSSLELGDSALYFCASSARTGGARYTGELFFGEGSRLTVL.

The chain couples TRBV20-1 to TRBJ1-3; maybe TRBD1 (5 bases). CDR3 length equals 17 residues. The V end lost 2 bases, the J end lost 0 bases, and 17 bases lay between the germline ends. In germline, CDR1 is DFQATT, CDR2 SNEGSKA (reference sequence). The CDR3 region is CSARRGWTLSSGNTIYF. DNA for the CDR3: TGCAGTGCTAGACGGGGGTGGACACTGAGCTCTGGAAACACCATATATTTT.

This clonotype has at least ten counts. The chain couples TRBV29-1 to TRBJ2-7; no reliable D call. V was shortened by 0 bases and J by 4 bases, with 7 bases between the two germline ends. CDR1 and CDR2 (germline): SQVTM, ANQGSEA. This CDR3 has 12 residues. The CDR3 DNA follows: TGCAGCGTTGAAGATAAAAAATACGAGCAGTACTTC. Translation gives CSVEDKKYEQYF.

This chain links TRBV6-1 with TRBJ1-1; D possibly corresponds to TRBD1 (6 bases). Trimming left V 8 bases short and J 0 bases short, with 19 bases between. CDR1 is MNHNS, CDR2 SASEGT, per germline. The CDR3 covers 16 residues. The CDR3 nucleotides read TGTGCCAGCTTTTCGGGACCCGGGACATTGAACACTGAAGCTTTCTTT. It yields the protein CASFSGPGTLNTEAFF.

This clonotype was observed many times. This chain uses TRBV27 with TRBJ2-7; 7 bases are shared with TRBD2. This CDR3 contains 14 residues. Germline values: CDR1 MNHEY, CDR2 SMNVEV (reference sequence). The J segment lost 2 bases and the V segment lost 3 bases, leaving 4 bases of the junction unmatched. CDR3 loop: CASSLGRGTYEQYF. The CDR3 coding sequence is TGTGCCAGCAGTTTGGGGCGGGGGACCTACGAGCAGTACTTC.

This chain uses TRBV6-5 with TRBJ2-5, with a possible D match to TRBD2 (5 bases). Germline lookup yields CDR1 MNHEY and CDR2 SVGAGI. This CDR3 has 13 residues. The ends were cut back, 2 bases at V and 4 bases at J, with 8 bases in the middle. The CDR3 DNA reads TGTGCCAGCAGTTACGTGGGAGCAGAGACCCAGTACTTC. Protein product: CASSYVGAETQYF.

This clonotype turned up a few times. The chain joins TRBV12-3 or TRBV12-4 to TRBJ2-7; D unresolved. Trimming removed 6 bases at V and 6 bases at J, with 9 bases between. The CDR3 has 11 residues. CDR3 in DNA: TGTGCCAGCAGCGTGTCGGGCGAGCAGTACTTC. This sequence encodes CASSVSGEQYF.

In this sample, this clonotype turned up many times. This chain uses TRBV7-2 with TRBJ2-2; D may be TRBD1 (5 bases). Germline loops: CDR1 SGHTA, CDR2 FQGNSA. V dropped 4 bases and J dropped 7 bases, with 13 bases sitting between them. This CDR3 contains 14 residues. In DNA, the CDR3 is TGTGCCAGCAGCTCCATCAGGACACACGGGGAGCTGTTTTTT. Amino acids: CASSSIRTHGELFF.

This clonotype was counted only a few times. The CDR3: CASRSHRGRIGELFF. DNA of the CDR3: TGTGCCAGCAGGTCACACAGGGGAAGGATCGGGGAGCTGTTTTTT. J is TRBJ2-2 and V is TRBV7-8, with 7 bases matching TRBD1. Unmatched junction bases numbered 11, after V lost 6 bases and J lost 7 bases. Germline CDR1 SGHVS, CDR2 FQNEAQ. The CDR3 covers 15 residues.

This clonotype was seen a few times. The chain is built from TRBV7-8 and TRBJ2-1, with TRBD2 identical over 8 bases. The CDR3 totals 15 residues. V shed 4 bases, J shed 4 bases, and the junction held 6 bases outside the gene matches. Germline CDR1 and CDR2: SGHVS and FQNEAQ. CDR3 coding DNA: TGTGCCAGCAGCTACGGGACTAGGGATTACAATGAGCAGTTCTTC. Translation: CASSYGTRDYNEQFF.

This clonotype showed up many times. The chain has TRBV9 and TRBJ2-1; no firm D call. The V end was cut by 1 base, the J end by 0 bases, with 8 bases between. The length of the CDR3 is 15 residues. The germline gives CDR1 SGDLS, CDR2 YYNGEE. The DNA for the CDR3 is TGTGCCAGCAGCGTAACGTTAGGCTCCTACAATGAGCAGTTCTTC. Protein: CASSVTLGSYNEQFF.